This T cell receptor (beta chain) is drawn from a study of high-grade serous ovarian cancer treatment subgroups. About the study: On average, approximately 14,000 reads and about 7,400 unique TCR beta rearrangements were obtained per sample.

Notes on this clone: The antigen is undetermined.

Tumor samples were obtained before definitive surgery or chemotherapy. Notes on the study in general: Same-patient tumor repertoires overlapped at roughly 0.1 to 0.85; different patients barely overlapped.

Trimming pared 2 bases from V and 8 bases from J, leaving 18 bases between. This CDR3 comprises 15 residues. CDR1 is MDHEN, CDR2 SYDVKM, per germline. TCRdb's table, derived via immunoSEQ multiplex PCR, lists solely in-frame clones and lacks some. The data show 950 to 1,500 clones, more than 70% seen once. V and J are TRBV28 and TRBJ1-2; a possible D gene is TRBD1 (5 bases). Sequencing input: tumor tissue. The sequence came from a human donor with high-grade serous ovarian cancer. This CDR3 is CASSLPGTPSFGYTF. The CDR3 bases are TGTGCCAGCAGTTTACCGGGGACCCCTTCGTTCGGCTACACCTTC.